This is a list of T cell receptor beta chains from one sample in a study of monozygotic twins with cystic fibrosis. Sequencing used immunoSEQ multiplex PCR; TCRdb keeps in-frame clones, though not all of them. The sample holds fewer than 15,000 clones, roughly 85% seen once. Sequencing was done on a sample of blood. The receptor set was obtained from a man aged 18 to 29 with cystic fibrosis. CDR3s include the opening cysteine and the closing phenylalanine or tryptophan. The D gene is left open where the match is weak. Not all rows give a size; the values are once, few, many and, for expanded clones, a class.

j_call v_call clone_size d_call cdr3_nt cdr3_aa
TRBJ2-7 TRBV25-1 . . TGTGCCAGCAGTTTCTCGGGCGGCGGTCCTGATATTCCTAACGAGCAGTACTTC CASSFSGGGPDIPNEQYF
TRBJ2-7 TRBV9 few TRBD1 TGTGCCAGCAGCGTAGAGGGACAGAGCTACGAGCAGTACTTC CASSVEGQSYEQYF
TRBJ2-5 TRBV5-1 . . TGCGCCAGCAGCCTAACCGACAGTCACCTGGAGACCCAGTACTTC CASSLTDSHLETQYF
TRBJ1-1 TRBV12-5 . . TGTGCTAGTGGTTCCTCGGGATTCACTGAAGCTTTCTTT CASGSSGFTEAFF
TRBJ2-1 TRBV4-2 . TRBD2 TGTGCCAGCAGCCAAGGGTCGGGACTAGGATCCTACAATGAGCAGTTCTTC CASSQGSGLGSYNEQFF
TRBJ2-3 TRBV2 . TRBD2 TGTGCCAGCAGTGAAAGAGGGACTAGCGGGAGAGGAGCAGATACGCAGTATTTT CASSERGTSGRGADTQYF
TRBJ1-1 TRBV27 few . TGTGCCAGCAGTCACTCAGGGGTCCCTGAAGCTTTCTTT CASSHSGVPEAFF
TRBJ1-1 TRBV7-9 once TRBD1 TGTGCCAGCAGCGCACGACAGGGGATCACTGAAGCTTTCTTT CASSARQGITEAFF
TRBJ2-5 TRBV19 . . TGTGCCAGTAGGCCCACAGGGTTTCAAGAGACCCAGTACTTC CASRPTGFQETQYF
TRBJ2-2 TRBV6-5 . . TGTGCCACCCGAACATCCGGGGAGCTGTTTTTT CATRTSGELFF
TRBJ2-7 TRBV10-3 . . TGTGCCATCAGTGAGTCGTGGGGGTACGAGCAGTACTTC CAISESWGYEQYF
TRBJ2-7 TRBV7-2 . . TGTGCCAGCAGCCCCGAGGACTGGATCTCCTACGAGCAGTACTTC CASSPEDWISYEQYF